These 22 T cell receptor beta chains originate from one sample sequenced in a study of T cell responses to AZD1222 COVID-19 vaccine. The method was immunoSEQ multiplex PCR; TCRdb's version includes in-frame clones alone and lacks a portion of them. This table has around 260,000 clones, 85% to 95% appearing once. The sample in question was peripheral blood, obtained on day 0 of AZD1222 vaccination. The origin of the receptors is an adult in good health.

V usage is TRBV19 and J usage is TRBJ1-2; D is possibly TRBD1 (5 bases). V was pared by 7 bases and J by 3 bases, with 15 bases between. Germline CDR1 is LNHDA and CDR2 is SQIVND (reference sequence). This CDR3 is 14 amino acids long. CDR3 in DNA: TGTGCCAGTATCCGGAGAGGGGAAGACTATGGCTACACCTTC. It yields the protein CASIRRGEDYGYTF. The full variable domain, in which reference TRBV19 and TRBJ1-2 provide the parts outside the CDR3, is DGGITQSPKYLFRKEGQNVTLSCEQNLNHDAMYWYRQDPGQGLRLIYYSQIVNDFQKGDIAEGYSVSREKKESFPLTVTSAQKNPTAFYLCASIRRGEDYGYTFGSGTRLTVV.

This clone was counted between two and nine times. The chain carries TRBV7-3 and TRBJ1-6, with 7 bases aligning to TRBD1. Germline CDR1 SGHTA, CDR2 FQGTGA. The V gene end was trimmed by 5 bases and the J gene end by 7 bases; junction bases not matched to a gene: 5. There are 14 residues in the CDR3. CDR3 residues: CASSQGTENSPLHF. In DNA, the CDR3 is TGTGCCAGCAGCCAGGGGACAGAGAATTCACCCCTCCACTTT.

V gene TRBV5-1 combines with J gene TRBJ2-7, with TRBD1 matching 9 bases. This CDR3 comprises 14 residues. The J segment lost 1 base and the V segment lost 4 bases, leaving 3 bases of the junction unmatched. Germline CDR1 SGHRS, CDR2 YFSETQ. CDR3 nucleotides: TGCGCCAGCAGCCAACAGGGGGCTTCCTACGAGCAGTACTTC. Protein product: CASSQQGASYEQYF.

The CDR3 DNA reads TGTGCCAGCAGCTTGGGGATAGCGGGTTTCAATGAGCAGTTCTTC. Its translation: CASSLGIAGFNEQFF. The V gene is TRBV11-3, the J gene TRBJ2-1; 7 nucleotides align to TRBD2. The V gene end was trimmed by 3 bases and the J gene end by 6 bases; junction bases not matched to a gene: 8. Germline V gene lookup returns CDR1 SGHNT and CDR2 YENEEA. This CDR3 comprises 15 residues.

This chain joins TRBV7-6 and TRBJ1-3, with unresolved D. CDR3 length: 15 amino acids. The germline CDR1 and CDR2 sequences are SGHVS and FNYEAQ. V was shortened by 4 bases and J by 0 bases, with 10 bases between the two germline ends. The CDR3 coding sequence is TGTGCCAGCAGCTCCCGGTCCGACTCTGGAAACACCATATATTTT. Translating it yields CASSSRSDSGNTIYF.

This clone has just a few counts. V is TRBV27 and J is TRBJ2-1; D remains unclear. V lost 3 bases and J 5 bases, leaving 14 bases between the germline ends. CDR3 length: 15 residues. Germline CDR1 reads MNHEY; CDR2 reads SMNVEV (reference sequence). CDR3 protein: CASSLRQFGNNEQFF. In DNA form, the CDR3 reads TGTGCCAGCAGTTTGCGCCAATTTGGGAACAATGAGCAGTTCTTC.

This chain connects TRBV24-1 to TRBJ2-2; D uncertain. The CDR3 has 14 amino acids. The V gene lost 0 bases and the J gene lost 5 bases, with 6 bases spanning the gap. Germline V CDR1 and CDR2: KGHDR, SFDVKD. The DNA for the CDR3 is TGTGCCACCAGTGATTTGTCTGTTACCGGGGAGCTGTTTTTT. Translating gives CATSDLSVTGELFF.

The chain joins TRBV6-1 to TRBJ1-5, with 7 bases that match TRBD1. Germline CDR1 and CDR2: MNHNS and SASEGT. V was clipped by 2 bases and J by 2 bases; unmatched bases: 0. The CDR3 is 14 residues long. CDR3: CASSETGGNQPQHF. The CDR3 DNA is TGTGCCAGCAGTGAAACAGGGGGCAATCAGCCCCAGCATTTT.

This clone came up a few times. The genes are TRBV9 and TRBJ1-5; D gene ambiguous. Germline loops: CDR1 SGDLS, CDR2 YYNGEE. There are 15 residues in the CDR3. V gave up 0 bases and J gave up 0 bases, with 7 bases separating them. The CDR3 DNA follows: TGTGCCAGCAGCGTAGGACACGATAGCAATCAGCCCCAGCATTTT. It yields the protein CASSVGHDSNQPQHF.

This rearrangement joins TRBV9 to TRBJ2-7; perhaps TRBD2 as D (5 bases). Trimming removed 3 bases from V and 0 bases from J, with 10 bases in between. Germline CDR1 and CDR2: SGDLS and YYNGEE. The CDR3 has 14 amino acids. CDR3 amino acids: CASSASSRSYEQYF. The CDR3, as DNA: TGTGCCAGCAGCGCGTCTAGCCGCTCCTACGAGCAGTACTTC.

This clone appeared a few times. The chain carries TRBV4-2 and TRBJ1-5; TRBD1 is a possible D gene (5 bases). Trimming pared 1 base from V and 6 bases from J, leaving 16 bases between. Per germline, CDR1 LGHNA and CDR2 YNFKEQ. This CDR3 spans 16 amino acids. CDR3 bases: TGTGCCAGCAGCCAAGTGGGGCGAAGGGATGCTCAGCCCCAGCATTTT. Residues: CASSQVGRRDAQPQHF.

V usage is TRBV4-1 and J usage is TRBJ1-5; TRBD1 matches at 7 bases. There are 14 residues in the CDR3. In germline, CDR1 is MGHRA, CDR2 YSYEKL. V gave up 4 bases and J gave up 3 bases; unmatched junction bases: 3. This chain's CDR3 is CASSPGTVNQPQHF. The DNA of the CDR3 is TGCGCCAGCAGCCCCGGGACAGTCAATCAGCCCCAGCATTTT.

This chain joins TRBV9 and TRBJ2-2, with D tentatively TRBD1 (5 bases). The V end was cut by 3 bases, the J end by 0 bases, with 15 bases between. The CDR3 has 17 amino acids. CDR1 is SGDLS and CDR2 is YYNGEE in the germline V gene. As DNA, the CDR3 is TGTGCCAGCAGCGGCCGGCTAAGGACACCGAACACCGGGGAGCTGTTTTTT. Amino acids: CASSGRLRTPNTGELFF. Using reference TRBV9 and TRBJ2-2 for the parts outside the CDR3, the full variable domain is DSGVTQTPKHLITATGQRVTLRCSPRSGDLSVYWYQQSLDQGLQFLIQYYNGEERAKGNILERFSAQQFPDLHSELNLSSLELGDSALYFCASSGRLRTPNTGELFFGEGSRLTVL.

The V call is TRBV18, the J call TRBJ2-1, with D unresolved. V was pared by 8 bases and J by 10 bases, with 15 bases between. The CDR3 is 12 amino acids. Germline assignment: CDR1 KGHSH and CDR2 LQKENI. CDR3 nucleotide sequence: TGTGCCAGCCCCCGAGAAACTGGCGAGCAGTTCTTC. This sequence encodes CASPRETGEQFF.

V usage is TRBV2 and J usage is TRBJ2-7; 8 positions agree with TRBD1. This CDR3 is 12 amino acids long. In germline, CDR1 is SNHLY, CDR2 FYNNEI. Trimming removed 5 bases from V and 6 bases from J; junction bases left unmatched: 3. CDR3 coding DNA: TGTGCCAGCAGTACGACAGGGGTCGAGCAGTACTTC. It specifies CASSTTGVEQYF.

This sequence joins TRBV28 and TRBJ1-4; perhaps TRBD1 as D (6 bases). V shed 5 bases and J shed 6 bases, with 16 bases lying between them. From germline, CDR1 is MDHEN and CDR2 SYDVKM. This CDR3 is built from 15 residues. The DNA of the CDR3 is TGTGCCAGCAGTCCCTCGGGGACAAGGCATGAAAAACTGTTTTTT. Residues: CASSPSGTRHEKLFF.

V is TRBV6-8 and J is TRBJ2-7, with D possibly matching TRBD2 (7 bases). The V end was cut by 8 bases, the J end by 3 bases, with 23 bases between. CDR1 is MNHGY and CDR2 is SAAAGT in the germline V gene. The CDR3 is 16 amino acids. The CDR3: CASAPPREDSHYEQYF. CDR3 nucleotides: TGTGCCAGCGCCCCGCCCCGGGAGGACAGCCACTACGAGCAGTACTTC.

This clone appeared a single time. The chain couples TRBV6-5 to TRBJ2-7; D gene unclear. V gave up 7 bases and J gave up 2 bases, with 12 bases separating them. The germline V gene encodes CDR1 MNHEY and CDR2 SVGAGI. This CDR3 is 13 amino acids long. The CDR3, as DNA: TGTGCCAGCACCAGAGCCGAGGCCTACGAGCAGTACTTC. This codes for CASTRAEAYEQYF.

The chain recombines TRBV2 with TRBJ1-2; D is possibly TRBD1 (5 bases). CDR3 length: 14 residues. The V gene's germline CDR1 is SNHLY and CDR2 FYNNEI. V lost 5 bases to trimming and J lost 4 bases, with 14 bases between them. CDR3 region: CASSTPGTAYGYTF. CDR3 nucleotides: TGTGCCAGCAGTACTCCCGGGACTGCCTATGGCTACACCTTC.

Here the CDR3 DNA reads TGCAGCACAACCCCTGGGACGGATTATGGCTACACCTTC. This sequence encodes CSTTPGTDYGYTF. The V and J genes are TRBV29-1 and TRBJ1-2; TRBD1 is a possible D gene (5 bases). This CDR3 contains 13 residues. The germline gives CDR1 SQVTM, CDR2 ANQGSEA. V lost 8 bases and J lost 5, with 18 bases in between.

CDR3 bases: TGTGCCAGTAGTGAAACAGGGCGCACAGATACGCAGTATTTT. Its translation: CASSETGRTDTQYF. This chain joins TRBV19 and TRBJ2-3; TRBD1 might be the D (6 bases). The CDR3 runs to 14 residues. CDR1 and CDR2 from the germline V gene are LNHDA and SQIVND (reference sequence). V was cut by 5 bases and J by 1 base, with 10 bases left in between.

The V call is TRBV4-1, the J call TRBJ1-1; D not certain. The CDR3 consists of 14 residues. Germline V gene sequence: CDR1 MGHRA, CDR2 YSYEKL. Trimming took off 6 bases at V and 1 base at J, with 12 bases between the two ends. CDR3 in amino acids: CASRSNVGNTEAFF. In nucleotides, the CDR3 is TGCGCCAGCAGGAGCAACGTGGGGAACACTGAAGCTTTCTTT.